These 22 T cell receptor beta chains were all obtained from the same sample, sequenced in a study of cytomegalovirus exposure and HLA in healthy donors. The PCR ran on 60 Vbeta and 13 Jbeta primers. Clones were read by immunoSEQ multiplex PCR, and TCRdb kept only the in-frame ones, dropping some. The sample consists of 150,000 to 200,000 clones, around 83% of them appearing once. The sample consisted of PBMCs. The receptor source for this set is a young woman in good health and CMV-seronegative.

The gene calls are TRBV28 and TRBJ2-7, with 7 bases matching TRBD1. Germline CDR1 MDHEN, CDR2 SYDVKM. The junction had 8 bases not matched to a gene; V was cut back by 6 bases and J by 3 bases. CDR3 length: 14 amino acids. The CDR3: CASSQTGTVYEQYF. The CDR3 DNA reads TGTGCCAGCAGCCAAACTGGGACAGTCTACGAGCAGTACTTC.

The chain joins TRBV25-1 to TRBJ1-6, with D possibly matching TRBD1 (6 bases). V lost 6 bases and J 11 bases, leaving 14 bases between the germline ends. Germline V gene lookup returns CDR1 MGHDK and CDR2 SYGVNS. The CDR3 length is 13 residues. The CDR3 loop reads CASSKGDVTPLHF. CDR3 DNA: TGTGCCAGCAGCAAGGGGGATGTAACACCCCTCCACTTT.

This clone was seen a handful of times. This sequence joins TRBV5-8 and TRBJ2-7; 7 bases are a match to TRBD2. CDR3 length: 14 residues. V shed 2 bases, J shed 1 base, and the junction held 3 bases outside the gene matches. Germline values: CDR1 SGHTS, CDR2 YDEGEE. The CDR3 protein is CASSFREVSYEQYF. DNA of the CDR3: TGTGCCAGCAGCTTCCGGGAGGTATCCTACGAGCAGTACTTC.

The chain is built from TRBV21-1 and TRBJ2-7; the D call of TRBD2 is as the table states it, not checked on the DNA. TRBV21-1 counts as a pseudogene. The CDR3 covers 17 residues. CDR3 region: CASSNLESLKSSYEQYF. The CDR3 DNA sequence: TGTGCCAGCAGCAATCTCGAGAGCCTGAAGAGCTCCTACGAGCAGTACTTC.

This chain links TRBV5-1 with TRBJ2-2; D perhaps matches TRBD2 (5 bases). Trimming took off 3 bases at V and 6 bases at J, with 18 bases between the two ends. Germline values: CDR1 SGHRS, CDR2 YFSETQ. The CDR3 covers 16 residues. The DNA for the CDR3 is TGCGCCAGCAGCTATGGGCGGGCAGAAGGACCCGGGGAGCTGTTTTTT. Translating gives CASSYGRAEGPGELFF.

In this sample, this clone turned up once. The J gene is TRBJ2-7, the V gene TRBV5-1, with 8 bases aligning to TRBD1. The CDR3 totals 14 residues. J was trimmed by 3 bases and V by 5 bases; bases with no gene match: 7. The germline gives CDR1 SGHRS, CDR2 YFSETQ. The CDR3 DNA reads as TGCGCCAGCAGATACAGGGGGTCGGGCTACGAGCAGTACTTC. It yields the protein CASRYRGSGYEQYF.

This chain links TRBV28 with TRBJ1-1; TRBD1 is a possible D gene (6 bases). CDR1 and CDR2 from the germline V gene are MDHEN and SYDVKM. V was clipped by 3 bases and J by 3 bases, with 8 bases between them. The CDR3 length is 13 residues. CDR3 sequence: CASSLYRDTEAFF. The CDR3 DNA reads TGTGCCAGCAGTTTGTACAGGGACACTGAAGCTTTCTTT.

The chain carries TRBV29-1 and TRBJ1-4, with a possible D match to TRBD1 (5 bases). This CDR3 spans 12 amino acids. Germline V gives CDR1 SQVTM, CDR2 ANQGSEA. The CDR3 sequence is CSFKGLNEKLFF. CDR3 DNA sequence: TGCAGTTTTAAGGGGTTAAATGAAAAACTGTTTTTT.

This clone has only one observation. The rearrangement uses TRBV4-2 and TRBJ2-1, with D tentatively TRBD2 (6 bases). Trimming stripped 1 base from V and 4 bases from J, with 11 bases between. CDR1 and CDR2 (germline): LGHNA, YNFKEQ. This CDR3 is 15 amino acids long. The CDR3 sequence is CASSQAGSLYNEQFF. The DNA for the CDR3 is TGTGCCAGCAGCCAAGCCGGGAGTTTATACAATGAGCAGTTCTTC.

The chain has TRBV6-5 and TRBJ1-2; 9 bases agree with TRBD1. The V segment lost 4 bases and the J segment 0 bases; nucleotides outside the gene matches: 3. This CDR3 region has 15 residues. CDR1 MNHEY and CDR2 SVGAGI come from the germline V gene. CDR3 in amino acids: CASSFGQGTNYGYTF. The CDR3 DNA reads TGTGCCAGCAGTTTCGGACAGGGGACTAACTATGGCTACACCTTC.

This clone appeared a few times. J is TRBJ2-7 and V is TRBV2, with D hard to call. Germline CDR1 SNHLY, CDR2 FYNNEI. The V and J ends lost 7 bases and 12 bases respectively, with 28 bases between them. The CDR3 length is 15 residues. CDR3 loop: CASKRSESHFGDGYF. CDR3 coding DNA: TGTGCCAGCAAACGGTCAGAAAGCCACTTCGGAGATGGGTACTTC.

The CDR3 reads CASRIAGTGGSQPQHF. The CDR3 DNA reads TGCGCCAGCCGGATAGCCGGGACAGGGGGCTCTCAGCCCCAGCATTTT. The chain uses TRBV10-2 and TRBJ1-5; 12 bases line up with TRBD1. The germline gives CDR1 WSHSY, CDR2 SAAADI. The V gene end was trimmed by 8 bases and the J gene end by 6 bases; junction bases not matched to a gene: 11. The CDR3 totals 16 residues.

The CDR3 DNA reads as TGCGCCAGCAGCTTCTCTGGGGGGTCAGAGACCCAGTACTTC. Translated, it gives CASSFSGGSETQYF. The V gene is TRBV5-1, the J gene TRBJ2-5, with D perhaps matching TRBD2 (6 bases). Germline V lookup: CDR1 SGHRS, CDR2 YFSETQ. The CDR3 extends over 14 amino acids. Trimming cost V 2 bases and J 4 bases, with 12 bases left between them.

V usage is TRBV19 and J usage is TRBJ1-1; 8 nucleotides line up with TRBD1. The junction had 7 bases not matched to a gene; V was cut back by 4 bases and J by 6 bases. The CDR3 has 14 amino acids. Germline V gene data show CDR1 as LNHDA and CDR2 as SQIVND (reference sequence). CDR3 in DNA: TGTGCCAGTAGTACCATGACAGGGGTGGCTGAAGCTTTCTTT. Translated: CASSTMTGVAEAFF.

The chain combines TRBV2 with TRBJ2-5, with 10 nucleotides matching TRBD2. This CDR3 is built from 14 residues. CDR1 and CDR2 (germline): SNHLY, FYNNEI. V gave up 1 base and J gave up 7 bases; unmatched junction bases: 3. CDR3 sequence reads: CASSEELAGWTQYF. For the CDR3, the DNA is TGTGCCAGCAGTGAAGAACTAGCGGGGTGGACCCAGTACTTC. Supplemented by reference TRBV2 and TRBJ2-5, the full variable domain reads EPEVTQTPSHQVTQMGQEVILRCVPISNHLYFYWYRQILGQKVEFLVSFYNNEISEKSEIFDDQFSVERPDGSNFTLKIRSTKLEDSAMYFCASSEELAGWTQYFGPGTRLLVL.

The chain joins TRBV7-9 to TRBJ2-5, with TRBD2 as a possible D gene (6 bases). The germline V and J ends were trimmed by 6 bases and 5 bases, with 19 bases remaining between them. Germline CDR1 is SEHNR and CDR2 is FQNEAQ (reference sequence). The CDR3 sequence is 15 residues long. CDR3 nucleotides: TGTGCCAGCAGTCTACTCCTTGCGGGGCACGAGACCCAGTACTTC. Translation: CASSLLLAGHETQYF.

This clone was seen once. This sequence joins TRBV6-5 and TRBJ1-2; 10 nucleotides align to TRBD1. Losses at the gene ends were 6 bases for V and 8 bases for J; bases not matched to a gene: 9. This CDR3 is built from 14 residues. Germline V gene data show CDR1 as MNHEY and CDR2 as SVGAGI. The CDR3 is CASSLDRGRRGYTF. CDR3 DNA: TGTGCCAGCAGCCTTGACAGGGGGCGGCGGGGCTACACCTTC.

The rearrangement joins TRBV19 to TRBJ1-3, with D perhaps matching TRBD1 (5 bases). Trimming removed 3 bases at V and 5 bases at J, with 14 bases between. The length of the CDR3 is 15 residues. Germline loops: CDR1 LNHDA, CDR2 SQIVND (reference sequence). CDR3 coding DNA: TGTGCCAGTAGTATGAAGGGAGGGGATCGAAACACCATATATTTT. It specifies CASSMKGGDRNTIYF.

This chain links TRBV9 with TRBJ2-1; tentatively, D is TRBD2 (5 bases). CDR1 and CDR2 (germline): SGDLS, YYNGEE. Trimming pared 0 bases from V and 3 bases from J, leaving 13 bases between. This CDR3 comprises 16 residues. CDR3 protein: CASSVALAEYYNEQFF. CDR3 coding DNA: TGTGCCAGCAGCGTAGCTCTAGCCGAGTACTACAATGAGCAGTTCTTC.

This chain links TRBV28 with TRBJ1-1; D possibly corresponds to TRBD1 (5 bases). From germline, CDR1 is MDHEN and CDR2 SYDVKM. V was cut by 5 bases and J by 1 base, with 8 bases left in between. This CDR3 has 13 amino acids. The CDR3 is CASSNRRNTEAFF. The DNA for the CDR3 is TGTGCCAGCAGTAACAGGAGGAACACTGAAGCTTTCTTT.

The chain is built from TRBV7-3 and TRBJ2-5; TRBD2 aligns across 8 bases. CDR3 size: 15 residues. The germline gives CDR1 SGHTA, CDR2 FQGTGA. J lost 1 base, V lost 3 bases, and 4 bases had no gene match. The CDR3 here is CASSLTGTSQETQYF. CDR3 coding DNA: TGTGCCAGCAGCTTGACTGGGACTAGCCAAGAGACCCAGTACTTC.

The rearrangement links TRBV5-8 to TRBJ2-3, with D possibly TRBD2 on 6 matching bases. Germline lookup yields CDR1 SGHTS and CDR2 YDEGEE. V was cut by 1 base and J by 1 base, with 10 bases left in between. The CDR3 extends over 15 amino acids. The CDR3 loop is CASSLSSERTDTQYF. CDR3 bases: TGTGCCAGCAGCTTGTCTAGCGAACGCACAGATACGCAGTATTTT.